One T cell receptor (beta chain) is described in this entry. Its antigen remains unidentified. This sample is drawn from a study of CD8 T cells in Susac syndrome. Regarding the study as a whole: The study conceded that relatively few individuals underwent its TCR sequencing and HLA analysis.

The authors carried out high-throughput sequencing of TCR beta. They applied it to CD8+ and CD4+ T cells obtained from blood. TEMRA cells were FACS-enriched and CD8+ and CD4+ T cells negatively isolated. The germline gives CDR1 SGHDT, CDR2 YYEEEE. Trimming left V 2 bases short and J 7 bases short, with 25 bases between. CDR3 length equals 19 residues. The RNA, about 0.45 to 1 ug, was put through reverse transcription using random hexamers. Amplification of TCR beta CDR3 spanned 54 Vbeta and 13 Jbeta via immunoSEQ multiplex PCR. TCRdb re-called the immunoSEQ multiplex PCR reads with MiXCR, one entry per CDR3 protein. Found here are 180,000 or so distinct CDR3 sequences, approximately 95% of them singletons; the top ten hold less than 0.11%.

The chain recombines TRBV5-6 with TRBJ1-6, with D possibly matching TRBD1 (5 bases). The sample consisted of CD4+ T cells from PBMCs. This TCR was recovered from a human donor in good health. Written as DNA, the CDR3 is TGTGCCAGCAGCTTCCCCGGACGGGGACGGCTGGGAGACAATTCACCCCTCCACTTT. Its protein product is CASSFPGRGRLGDNSPLHF. Supplemented by reference TRBV5-6 and TRBJ1-6, the full variable domain reads DAGVTQSPTHLIKTRGQQVTLRCSPKSGHDTVSWYQQALGQGPQFIFQYYEEEERQRGNFPDRFSGHQFPNYSSELNVNALLLGDSALYLCASSFPGRGRLGDNSPLHFGNGTRLTVT.